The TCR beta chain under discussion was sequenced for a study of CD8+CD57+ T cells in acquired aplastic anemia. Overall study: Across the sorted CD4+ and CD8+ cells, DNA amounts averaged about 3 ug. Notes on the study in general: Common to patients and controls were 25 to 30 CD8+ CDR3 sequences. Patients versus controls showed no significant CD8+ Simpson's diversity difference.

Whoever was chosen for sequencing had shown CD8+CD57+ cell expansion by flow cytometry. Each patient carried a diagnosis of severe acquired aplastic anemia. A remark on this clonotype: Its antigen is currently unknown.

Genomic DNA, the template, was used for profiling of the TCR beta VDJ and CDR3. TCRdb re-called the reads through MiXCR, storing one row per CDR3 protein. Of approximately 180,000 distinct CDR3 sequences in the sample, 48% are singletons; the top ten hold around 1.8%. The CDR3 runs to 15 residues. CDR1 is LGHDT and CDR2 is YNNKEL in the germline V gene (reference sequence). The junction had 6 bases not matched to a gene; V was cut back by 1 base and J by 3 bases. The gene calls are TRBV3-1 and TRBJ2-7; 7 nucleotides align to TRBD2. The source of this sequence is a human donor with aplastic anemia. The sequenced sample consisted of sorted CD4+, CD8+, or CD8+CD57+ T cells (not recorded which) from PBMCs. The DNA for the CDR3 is TGTGCCAGCAGCCAAGGGGGGGGAATGAACTACGAGCAGTACTTC. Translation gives CASSQGGGMNYEQYF.